The rows below give T cell receptor beta chains drawn from one sample of a study of blood T cell repertoires in COVID-19. Assay: immunoSEQ multiplex PCR; the TCRdb copy retains only in-frame clones and omits some. Altogether some 76,000 clones are present, around 80% being singletons, with the ten largest covering about 13%. The sample consisted of peripheral blood. The source of these receptors is a man in his forties or fifties with COVID-19, enrolled during active disease. Both conserved end residues are part of each CDR3. A D gene is named only where the DNA matches it firmly. Size values are once, few and many counts, or a class for expanded clones, and some rows have none.

d_call	j_call	clone_size	v_call	cdr3_nt	cdr3_aa
NA	TRBJ2-7	NA	TRBV5-1	TGCGCCAGCCACGGGTCGGTTTTTTCCTACGAGCAGTACTTC	CASHGSVFSYEQYF
NA	TRBJ2-1	NA	TRBV7-3	TGTGCCAGCAGATCCGGAGACAATGAGCAGTTCTTC	CASRSGDNEQFF
NA	TRBJ2-7	once	TRBV6-5	TGTGCCAGCGGACGATATGGAGGGGGCGGCGAGCAGTACTTC	CASGRYGGGGEQYF
TRBD1	TRBJ2-7	many	TRBV24-1	TGTGCCACCAGTGACAGGACAGGGATCGAGCAGTACTTC	CATSDRTGIEQYF
TRBD1	TRBJ1-2	NA	TRBV2	TGTGCCAGCAGGGACAGGGGCTATGGCTACACCTTC	CASRDRGYGYTF
TRBD1	TRBJ1-1	NA	TRBV11-2	TGTGCCAGCAGCTCCAGGGGGCAAGACACTGAAGCTTTCTTT	CASSSRGQDTEAFF
NA	TRBJ1-4	NA	TRBV28	TGTGCCACCTCTCCGGGGGGTACTAATGAAAAACTGTTTTTT	CATSPGGTNEKLFF
NA	TRBJ2-3	once	TRBV11-2	TGTGCCAGCACCCATGGGGGGACAGATACGCAGTATTTT	CASTHGGTDTQYF
NA	TRBJ2-1	NA	TRBV30	TGTGCCTGGAGCAAACAGGTAACCAGGTTCAATGAGCAGTTCTTC	CAWSKQVTRFNEQFF
NA	TRBJ1-2	NA	TRBV6-1	TGTGCCAGCAGTGAAGGACAGGCAATCTCCTATGGCTACACCTTC	CASSEGQAISYGYTF
TRBD2	TRBJ2-4	once	TRBV19	TGTGCCAGTAAATCCGGGACTAGCGGTCTGGACATTCAGTACTTC	CASKSGTSGLDIQYF
TRBD1	TRBJ2-7	NA	TRBV5-4	TGTGCCAGCAGCCAGGGACAGAGCTCCTACGAGCAGTACTTC	CASSQGQSSYEQYF
NA	TRBJ2-2	NA	TRBV18	TGTGCCAGCTCATTGCGGAGGAACTCGAACACCGGGGAGCTGTTTTTT	CASSLRRNSNTGELFF
TRBD2	TRBJ2-1	NA	TRBV15	TGTGCCACCAGCAGTATAGCGGGAGAGGCGCAGTTCTTC	CATSSIAGEAQFF
NA	TRBJ2-1	NA	TRBV7-9	TGTGCCAGCAGCTTAGACGGTAGCTCCTACAATGAGCAGTTCTTC	CASSLDGSSYNEQFF
NA	TRBJ1-3	NA	TRBV2	TGTGCCAGCAGTGAGGGAGGGGCTGGAAACACCATATATTTT	CASSEGGAGNTIYF
NA	TRBJ2-6	NA	TRBV9	TGTGCCAGCTCCCGGCAGGTCACTCTGGGGGCCAACGTCCTGACTTTC	CASSRQVTLGANVLTF
TRBD1	TRBJ2-3	NA	TRBV28	TGTGCCAGCAGTACCCGGGACAGGGAGTACTATACGCAGTATTTT	CASSTRDREYYTQYF
NA	TRBJ2-1	NA	TRBV5-1	TGCGCCAGCAGCTTGTTAGTGAACCATGAGCAGTTCTTC	CASSLLVNHEQFF
TRBD1	TRBJ2-1	NA	TRBV7-2	TGTGCCAGCAGCTTAAGTCAGGGGGCCCACAATGAGCAGTTCTTC	CASSLSQGAHNEQFF
NA	TRBJ2-3	once	TRBV27	TGTGCCAGCAGTTTGGACAGACTAGATACGCAGTATTTT	CASSLDRLDTQYF
TRBD2	TRBJ2-3	NA	TRBV5-4	TGTGCCAGCAGCTTGAGGAGCGGGAGTCGCCCAGATACGCAGTATTTT	CASSLRSGSRPDTQYF
NA	TRBJ1-3	NA	TRBV5-6	TGTGCCAGCAGCTTGGGCCCCGGACAGTACTCTGGAAACACCATATATTTT	CASSLGPGQYSGNTIYF
NA	TRBJ1-1	NA	TRBV5-1	TGCGCCAGCAGCTTGGGGCAGGGGACGAACACTGAAGCTTTCTTT	CASSLGQGTNTEAFF
TRBD1	TRBJ1-1	NA	TRBV7-8	TGTGCCAGCAGCTTAGAGGCAGGGGGCGTGAACACTGAAGCTTTCTTT	CASSLEAGGVNTEAFF
NA	TRBJ2-1	NA	TRBV19	TGTGCCAGTAGTGCGGGGAGGAATGAGCAGTTCTTC	CASSAGRNEQFF